These 29 T cell receptor beta chains were all obtained from the same sample, sequenced in a study of a mutant IDH1 vaccine in newly diagnosed glioma. No antigen has been identified for these receptors. Produced via immunoSEQ multiplex PCR; TCRdb's table is partial and in-frame only. The repertoire consists of about 64,000 clones, with around 84% occurring once and the leading ten covering approximately 8.3%. Regarding time point: week 11, during vaccination. The vaccine gave 300 ug of a 20-mer mutant IDH1 peptide subcutaneously per dose. This specimen was PBMCs, taken from a glioma patient whose treatment included an IDH1 peptide vaccine. These TCRs come from a woman in her 50s with glioma.

The chain links TRBV29-1 to TRBJ1-1; 10 positions match TRBD1. Per germline, CDR1 SQVTM and CDR2 ANQGSEA. The CDR3 is made up of 18 amino acids. Trimming at V came to 1 base and at J to 0 bases, leaving 11 bases not matched to a gene. As DNA, the CDR3 is TGCAGCGTTGAAGCCTCGGGACAGGGGATGGGAATGAACACTGAAGCTTTCTTT. Its protein is CSVEASGQGMGMNTEAFF.

The rearrangement uses TRBV7-2 and TRBJ1-1; a weak D match, TRBD1 (5 bases). This CDR3 region has 14 residues. V gave up 3 bases and J gave up 0 bases, with 8 bases separating them. Germline assignment: CDR1 SGHTA and CDR2 FQGNSA. CDR3 bases: TGTGCCAGCAGCTTGACAGATATGAACACTGAAGCTTTCTTT. Translating gives CASSLTDMNTEAFF.

The V and J genes are TRBV4-1 and TRBJ2-1; TRBD1 matches 7 bases. The CDR3 sequence is 15 residues long. With 1 base clipped from V and 7 bases from J, the junction kept 7 bases outside the gene matches. Germline V gene data show CDR1 as MGHRA and CDR2 as YSYEKL. The CDR3 reads CASSQVTGARNEQFF. CDR3 nucleotides: TGCGCCAGCAGCCAAGTTACAGGGGCTAGGAATGAGCAGTTCTTC.

V usage is TRBV18 and J usage is TRBJ1-5, with 8 bases identical to TRBD1. Trimming took 10 bases from V and 9 from J; bases not matched to a gene: 11. CDR1 is KGHSH and CDR2 is LQKENI in the germline V gene. The length of the CDR3 is 13 residues. CDR3 bases: TGTGCCACCGGGCGGACAGGGCAGAGGCCCCAGCATTTT. Protein sequence: CATGRTGQRPQHF.

CDR3 DNA: TGTGCCAGCAGCCAAGGTGATAGCGTGGAAGAGACCCAGTACTTC. It translates to CASSQGDSVEETQYF. This chain links TRBV4-2 with TRBJ2-5; D might be TRBD2 (5 bases). Deletions cut 1 base from V and 3 bases from J, with 12 bases between. The germline gives CDR1 LGHNA, CDR2 YNFKEQ. The CDR3 covers 15 residues.

V usage is TRBV25-1 and J usage is TRBJ1-2; D gene uncertain. Germline V gene data show CDR1 as MGHDK and CDR2 as SYGVNS. The CDR3 runs 12 residues. V gave up 4 bases and J gave up 5 bases, with 8 bases separating them. This chain's CDR3 is CASSVSGYGYTF. CDR3 bases: TGTGCCAGCAGTGTCTCCGGGTATGGCTACACCTTC.

This chain connects TRBV5-1 to TRBJ2-5; 12 nucleotides line up with TRBD1. Trimming removed 5 bases from V and 3 bases from J; junction bases left unmatched: 11. This CDR3 contains 17 residues. Germline CDR1 SGHRS, CDR2 YFSETQ. This CDR3 reads CASSPGQGARAKETQYF. CDR3 nucleotides: TGCGCCAGCAGTCCGGGACAGGGGGCGCGGGCGAAAGAGACCCAGTACTTC.

This clone has a single count. The rearrangement links TRBV9 to TRBJ1-5; D is uncertain. The CDR3 extends over 14 amino acids. Trimming pared 3 bases from V and 7 bases from J, leaving 14 bases between. Per germline, CDR1 SGDLS and CDR2 YYNGEE. CDR3 residues: CASSGGASEQPQHF. The CDR3 region has the DNA TGTGCCAGCAGCGGGGGAGCCTCAGAGCAGCCCCAGCATTTT.

The chain is built from TRBV19 and TRBJ1-3; D is ambiguous. V dropped 8 bases and J dropped 4 bases, with 21 bases sitting between them. The CDR3 is made up of 16 amino acids. Germline lookup yields CDR1 LNHDA and CDR2 SQIVND (reference sequence). This chain's CDR3 is CASGMPDGYKGNTIYF. Written as DNA, the CDR3 is TGTGCCAGTGGAATGCCAGATGGGTATAAGGGAAACACCATATATTTT.

The V and J genes are TRBV6-1 and TRBJ2-7, with D perhaps TRBD1 (5 bases). The CDR3 contains 13 residues. The ends were cut back, 6 bases at V and 3 bases at J, with 12 bases in the middle. Per germline, CDR1 MNHNS and CDR2 SASEGT. The CDR3 DNA reads as TGTGCCAGCAGGGAACAGGCAGACTACGAGCAGTACTTC. This translates into CASREQADYEQYF.

The chain is built from TRBV2 and TRBJ2-7; 8 bases match TRBD1. The germline gives CDR1 SNHLY, CDR2 FYNNEI. The CDR3 is made up of 14 amino acids. Germline trimming cut 7 bases from V and 5 bases from J; bases unmatched to any gene: 10. The CDR3 region is CASTELSGGDEQYF. The CDR3 region has the DNA TGTGCCAGCACAGAGCTATCAGGGGGCGACGAGCAGTACTTC.

This clone was counted a few times. The V gene is TRBV10-3, the J gene TRBJ2-2, with a weak D call TRBD2 (5 bases). In germline, CDR1 is ENHRY, CDR2 SYGVKD. The germline V and J ends were trimmed by 0 bases and 5 bases, with 13 bases remaining between them. CDR3 length equals 16 residues. In DNA, the CDR3 is TGTGCCATCAGTGAGTCGAAACCGGAGGAGACCGGGGAGCTGTTTTTT. Its translation is CAISESKPEETGELFF.

CDR3 loop: CASSLGESGGYTF. The CDR3 nucleotides are TGCGCCAGCAGCTTGGGGGAATCGGGTGGCTACACCTTC. V usage is TRBV5-1 and J usage is TRBJ1-2; D is unresolved. The CDR3 runs to 13 residues. The V gene lost 0 bases and the J gene lost 7 bases, with 10 bases spanning the gap. Germline lookup yields CDR1 SGHRS and CDR2 YFSETQ.

In this sample, this clone turned up once. This sequence joins TRBV6-5 and TRBJ1-4, with D unresolved. The CDR3 is 11 amino acids. Per the germline V gene, CDR1 is MNHEY and CDR2 is SVGAGI. V was trimmed by 10 bases and J by 8 bases, leaving 11 bases between them. CDR3 amino acids: CATSFAEKLFF. The CDR3 DNA follows: TGTGCCACCTCTTTCGCCGAAAAACTGTTTTTT.

This chain connects TRBV5-4 to TRBJ1-4, with 9 nucleotides matching TRBD1. The CDR3 is made up of 15 amino acids. The germline V gene encodes CDR1 SGHNT and CDR2 YYREEE (reference sequence). J gave up 3 bases and V 4 bases, and 4 bases lay outside the gene matches. CDR3 nucleotide sequence: TGTGCCAGCAGCCGGACAGGGGACCCTAATGAAAAACTGTTTTTT. It encodes CASSRTGDPNEKLFF. Looking up the rest from reference TRBV5-4 and TRBJ1-4 gives the full variable domain: ETGVTQSPTHLIKTRGQQVTLRCSSQSGHNTVSWYQQALGQGPQFIFQYYREEENGRGNFPPRFSGLQFPNYSSELNVNALELDDSALYLCASSRTGDPNEKLFFGSGTQLSVL.

This clone was detected only a few times. The chain is built from TRBV7-3 and TRBJ1-2; perhaps TRBD1 as D (5 bases). The V gene's germline CDR1 is SGHTA and CDR2 FQGTGA. There are 15 residues in the CDR3. Trimming stripped 5 bases from V and 1 base from J, with 14 bases between. CDR3: CASSPRVGGNYGYTF. Here the CDR3 DNA reads TGTGCCAGCAGCCCACGTGTGGGGGGTAACTATGGCTACACCTTC.

The rearrangement uses TRBV30 and TRBJ2-7; no firm D call. Trimming stripped 0 bases from V and 4 bases from J, with 16 bases between. The CDR3 is made up of 15 amino acids. Per the germline V gene, CDR1 is GTSNPN and CDR2 is SVGIG (reference sequence). CDR3 bases: TGTGCCTGGAGTGTCCCCGCCAGGCCTTTGTACGAGCAGTACTTC. Translating it yields CAWSVPARPLYEQYF.

J is TRBJ1-5 and V is TRBV19; weak D call: TRBD1 (5 bases). Trimming stripped 5 bases from V and 6 bases from J, with 17 bases between. CDR1 is LNHDA and CDR2 is SQIVND in the germline V gene (reference sequence). This CDR3 has 15 amino acids. As DNA, the CDR3 is TGTGCCAGTAGTGGGACCACCTGGACGGGTCAGCCCCAGCATTTT. It is translated as CASSGTTWTGQPQHF.

J is TRBJ1-1 and V is TRBV6-5, with D uncertain. CDR1 and CDR2 (germline): MNHEY, SVGAGI. CDR3 length equals 13 residues. Trimming took off 5 bases at V and 1 base at J, with 8 bases between the two ends. CDR3 amino acids: CASSSTGNTEAFF. The CDR3, as DNA: TGTGCCAGCAGTAGCACCGGGAACACTGAAGCTTTCTTT.

The rearrangement joins TRBV5-1 to TRBJ1-1; 7 bases line up with TRBD1. The CDR3 spans 16 residues. The J segment lost 7 bases and the V segment lost 4 bases, leaving 16 bases of the junction unmatched. Per the germline V gene, CDR1 is SGHRS and CDR2 is YFSETQ. CDR3 nucleotides: TGCGCCAGCAGCCAGTTCCAGACAGGGCTCTCGGGTGAAGCTTTCTTT. Its translation: CASSQFQTGLSGEAFF.

The chain is built from TRBV6-5 and TRBJ1-1, with D possibly TRBD1 on 5 matching bases. Deletions cut 6 bases from V and 0 bases from J, with 8 bases between. The germline V gene has CDR1 MNHEY and CDR2 SVGAGI. This CDR3 spans 13 amino acids. CDR3 region: CASRDNMNTEAFF. CDR3 bases: TGTGCCAGCAGGGACAACATGAACACTGAAGCTTTCTTT.

V and J are TRBV5-1 and TRBJ1-5, with 7 bases aligning to TRBD1. This CDR3 spans 16 amino acids. With V trimmed by 4 bases and J by 0 bases, 7 bases remained unmatched. Germline V gene sequence: CDR1 SGHRS, CDR2 YFSETQ. The CDR3 reads CASSLPGQYSNQPQHF. For the CDR3, the DNA is TGCGCCAGCAGCCTGCCGGGACAGTATAGCAATCAGCCCCAGCATTTT.

This clone was observed a handful of times. The V call is TRBV7-3, the J call TRBJ2-3; the match to TRBD1 covers 7 bases. Per germline, CDR1 SGHTA and CDR2 FQGTGA. The junction had 3 bases not matched to a gene; V was cut back by 5 bases and J by 1 base. The CDR3 loop spans 14 amino acids. In DNA, the CDR3 is TGTGCCAGCAGCCTCGGACAGGGCACAGATACGCAGTATTTT. Translation: CASSLGQGTDTQYF.

The genes are TRBV19 and TRBJ1-1, with D perhaps TRBD1 (5 bases). The CDR3 loop spans 11 amino acids. Trimming stripped 8 bases from V and 7 bases from J, with 11 bases between. Germline assignment: CDR1 LNHDA and CDR2 SQIVND (reference sequence). CDR3 loop: CASLAGGEAFF. CDR3 DNA sequence: TGTGCCAGTCTAGCCGGGGGTGAAGCTTTCTTT. Complete variable domain (other parts from reference TRBV19 and TRBJ1-1): DGGITQSPKYLFRKEGQNVTLSCEQNLNHDAMYWYRQDPGQGLRLIYYSQIVNDFQKGDIAEGYSVSREKKESFPLTVTSAQKNPTAFYLCASLAGGEAFFGQGTRLTVV.

The chain combines TRBV10-3 with TRBJ2-2, with D possibly being TRBD2 (5 bases). The V and J ends lost 3 bases and 5 bases respectively, with 10 bases between them. Germline loops: CDR1 ENHRY, CDR2 SYGVKD. The CDR3 is made up of 14 amino acids. Written as DNA, the CDR3 is TGTGCCATCAGTGATTGGACGGGAACCGGGGAGCTGTTTTTT. It is translated as CAISDWTGTGELFF.

The rearrangement uses TRBV28 and TRBJ2-7, with TRBD1 as a possible D gene (5 bases). The V gene's germline CDR1 is MDHEN and CDR2 SYDVKM. Trimming left V 2 bases short and J 2 bases short, with 10 bases between. This CDR3 region has 14 residues. DNA of the CDR3: TGTGCCAGCAGTTTACGCGACAGTCCCTACGAGCAGTACTTC. It codes for CASSLRDSPYEQYF.

This rearrangement joins TRBV5-8 to TRBJ1-5, with D perhaps TRBD1 (5 bases). This CDR3 spans 15 amino acids. The germline V and J ends were trimmed by 3 bases and 2 bases, with 12 bases remaining between them. Germline CDR1 and CDR2: SGHTS and YDEGEE. This chain's CDR3 is CASSWDGGRNQPQHF. DNA of the CDR3: TGTGCCAGCAGCTGGGACGGTGGACGCAATCAGCCCCAGCATTTT.

This clone was detected a few times. The chain joins TRBV9 to TRBJ1-2; D might be TRBD1 (5 bases). Trimming pared 3 bases from V and 0 bases from J, leaving 9 bases between. Per germline, CDR1 SGDLS and CDR2 YYNGEE. This CDR3 is built from 14 residues. The CDR3 nucleotides are TGTGCCAGCAGCGCTGGACATTCTAACTATGGCTACACCTTC. It codes for CASSAGHSNYGYTF.

J is TRBJ1-1 and V is TRBV4-1; D gene uncertain. The CDR3 contains 15 residues. In germline, CDR1 is MGHRA, CDR2 YSYEKL. V lost 3 bases to trimming and J lost 1 base, with 12 bases between them. The CDR3 here is CASSQLINTNTEAFF. CDR3 DNA: TGCGCCAGCAGCCAGTTGATTAATACGAACACTGAAGCTTTCTTT.